This TCR beta chain is from a study of technical replicates of blood from several donors. V was trimmed by 5 bases and J by 2 bases, leaving 22 bases between them. Looked up from germline, CDR1 is LGHNA and CDR2 is YNFKEQ. The CDR3 covers 18 residues. Sequencing used immunoSEQ multiplex PCR; TCRdb keeps in-frame clones, though not all of them. The sample includes some 62,000 clones, about 89% of them seen just once. The sample consisted of PBMCs. The chain is built from TRBV4-2 and TRBJ1-5, with no clear D. The TCR was taken from a human donor in good health. Some clones in this sample may be carry-over from other donors' samples. In nucleotides, the CDR3 is TGTGCCAGCAGCTCCTCGGTCACTAGGGTTGCCGGCAATCAGCCCCAGCATTTT. Its translation is CASSSSVTRVAGNQPQHF.